The source of this T cell receptor beta chain is a study of OX40 agonist ivuxolimab in advanced cancers. About the study: Anti-PD-1, anti-PD-L1 or anti-CTLA-4 therapy given earlier was allowed, and about 38% had some. General study points: The CD4+ and CD8+ T cells in the blood had expanded clonally by week 6 at 0.1 to 3.0 mg/kg. Mean expanded clone counts were higher in CD8+ than CD4+ T cells.

Per the germline V gene, CDR1 is SQVTM and CDR2 is ANQGSEA. The CDR3 covers 12 residues. Sequencing was performed with immunoSEQ multiplex PCR; in TCRdb, only in-frame clones are kept and a portion is missing. The sample has 90,000 to 150,000 clones; around 89% are singletons. As concerns this clone: Its target is unknown.

This specimen was CD4+ or CD8+ T cells sorted from blood, taken in a trial of the OX40 agonist ivuxolimab. The chain combines TRBV29-1 with TRBJ2-5; D is possibly TRBD1 (5 bases). This TCR was sampled from an adult with an advanced solid tumor such as melanoma, head and neck, liver or kidney cancer. The CDR3: CSGISGWETQYF. CDR3 nucleotides: TGCAGTGGTATATCAGGGTGGGAGACCCAGTACTTC.